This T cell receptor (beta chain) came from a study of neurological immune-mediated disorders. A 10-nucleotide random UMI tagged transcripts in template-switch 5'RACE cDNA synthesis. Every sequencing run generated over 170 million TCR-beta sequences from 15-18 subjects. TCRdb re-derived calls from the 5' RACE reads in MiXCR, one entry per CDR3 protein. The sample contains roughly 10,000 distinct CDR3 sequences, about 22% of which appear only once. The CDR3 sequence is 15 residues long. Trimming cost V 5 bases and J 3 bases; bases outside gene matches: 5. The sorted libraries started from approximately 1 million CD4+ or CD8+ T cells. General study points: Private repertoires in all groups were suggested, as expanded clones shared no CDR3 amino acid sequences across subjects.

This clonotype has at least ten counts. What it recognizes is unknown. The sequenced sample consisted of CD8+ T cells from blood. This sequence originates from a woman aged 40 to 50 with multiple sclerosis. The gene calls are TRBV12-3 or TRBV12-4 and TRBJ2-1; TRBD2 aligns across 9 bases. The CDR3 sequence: CASSLSGGNYNEQFF. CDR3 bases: TGTGCCAGCAGTCTTAGCGGGGGAAACTACAATGAGCAGTTCTTC.